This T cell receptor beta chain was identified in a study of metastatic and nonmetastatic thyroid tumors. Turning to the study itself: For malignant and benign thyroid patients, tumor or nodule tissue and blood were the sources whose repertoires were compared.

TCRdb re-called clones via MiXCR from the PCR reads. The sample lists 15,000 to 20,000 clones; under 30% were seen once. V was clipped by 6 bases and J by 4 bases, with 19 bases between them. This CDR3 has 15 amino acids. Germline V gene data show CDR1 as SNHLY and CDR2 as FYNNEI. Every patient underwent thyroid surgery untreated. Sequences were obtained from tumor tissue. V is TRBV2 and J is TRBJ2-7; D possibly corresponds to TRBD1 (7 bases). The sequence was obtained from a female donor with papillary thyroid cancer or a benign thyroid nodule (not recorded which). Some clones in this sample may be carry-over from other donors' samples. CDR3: CASRQGGDYFYEQYF. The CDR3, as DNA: TGTGCCAGCAGGCAGGGGGGTGATTACTTTTACGAGCAGTACTTC.